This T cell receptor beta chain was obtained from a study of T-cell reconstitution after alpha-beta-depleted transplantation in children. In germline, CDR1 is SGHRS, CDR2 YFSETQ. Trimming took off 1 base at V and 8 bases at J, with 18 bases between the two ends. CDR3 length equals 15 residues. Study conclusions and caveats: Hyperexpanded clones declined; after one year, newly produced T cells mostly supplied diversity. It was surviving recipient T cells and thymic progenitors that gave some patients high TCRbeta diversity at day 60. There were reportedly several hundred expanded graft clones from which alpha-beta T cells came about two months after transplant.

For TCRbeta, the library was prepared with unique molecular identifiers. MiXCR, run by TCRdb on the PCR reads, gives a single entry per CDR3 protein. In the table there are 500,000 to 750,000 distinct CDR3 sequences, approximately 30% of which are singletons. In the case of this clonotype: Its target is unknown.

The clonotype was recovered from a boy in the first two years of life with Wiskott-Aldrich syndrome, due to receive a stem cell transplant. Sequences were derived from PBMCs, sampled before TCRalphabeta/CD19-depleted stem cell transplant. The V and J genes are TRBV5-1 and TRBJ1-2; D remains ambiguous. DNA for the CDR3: TGCGCCAGCAGCTTGTATGGGGATGACTATTTAGGCTACACCTTC. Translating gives CASSLYGDDYLGYTF. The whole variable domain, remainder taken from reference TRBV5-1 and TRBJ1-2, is KAGVTQTPRYLIKTRGQQVTLSCSPISGHRSVSWYQQTPGQGLQFLFEYFSETQRNKGNFPGRFSGRQFSNSRSEMNVSTLELGDSALYLCASSLYGDDYLGYTFGSGTRLTVV.